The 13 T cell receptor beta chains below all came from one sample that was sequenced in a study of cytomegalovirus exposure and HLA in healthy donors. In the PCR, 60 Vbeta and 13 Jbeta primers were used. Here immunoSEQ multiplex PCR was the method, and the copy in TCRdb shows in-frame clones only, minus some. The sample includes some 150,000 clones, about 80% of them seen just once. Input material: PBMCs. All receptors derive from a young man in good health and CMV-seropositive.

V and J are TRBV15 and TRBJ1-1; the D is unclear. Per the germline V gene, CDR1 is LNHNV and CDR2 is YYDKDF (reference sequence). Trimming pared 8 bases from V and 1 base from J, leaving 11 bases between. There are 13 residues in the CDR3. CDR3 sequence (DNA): TGTGCCACCTCCGGGGTTCGGAACACTGAAGCTTTCTTT. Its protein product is CATSGVRNTEAFF.

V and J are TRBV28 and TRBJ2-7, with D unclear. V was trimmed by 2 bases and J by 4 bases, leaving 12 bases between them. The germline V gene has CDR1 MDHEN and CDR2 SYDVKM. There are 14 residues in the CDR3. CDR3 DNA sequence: TGTGCCAGCAGTTTACAGTCAGAGGTATACGAGCAGTACTTC. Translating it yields CASSLQSEVYEQYF.

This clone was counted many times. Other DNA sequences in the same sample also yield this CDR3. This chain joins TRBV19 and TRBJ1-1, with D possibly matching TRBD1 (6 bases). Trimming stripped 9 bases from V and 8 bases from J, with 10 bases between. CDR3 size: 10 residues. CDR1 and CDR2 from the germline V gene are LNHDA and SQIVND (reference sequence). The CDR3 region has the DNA TGTGCCAGCCTGGGGGCGGAAGCTTTCTTT. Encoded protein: CASLGAEAFF.

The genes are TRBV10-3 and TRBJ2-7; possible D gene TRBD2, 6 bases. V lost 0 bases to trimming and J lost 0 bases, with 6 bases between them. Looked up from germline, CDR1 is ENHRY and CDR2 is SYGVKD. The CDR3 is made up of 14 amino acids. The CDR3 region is CAISESGGSYEQYF. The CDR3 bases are TGTGCCATCAGTGAGTCGGGGGGCTCCTACGAGCAGTACTTC.

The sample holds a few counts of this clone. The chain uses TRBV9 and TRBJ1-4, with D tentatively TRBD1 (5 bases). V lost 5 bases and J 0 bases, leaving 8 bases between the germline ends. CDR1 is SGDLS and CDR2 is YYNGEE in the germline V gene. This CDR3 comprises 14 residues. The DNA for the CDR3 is TGTGCCAGCAGTGACAGCGCAACTAATGAAAAACTGTTTTTT. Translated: CASSDSATNEKLFF.

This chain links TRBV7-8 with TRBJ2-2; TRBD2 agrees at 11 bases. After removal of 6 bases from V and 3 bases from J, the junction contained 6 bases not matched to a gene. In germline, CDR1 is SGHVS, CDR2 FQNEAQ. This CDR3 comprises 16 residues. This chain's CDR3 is CASRRELAGDTGELFF. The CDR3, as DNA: TGTGCCAGCAGACGGGAACTAGCGGGAGACACCGGGGAGCTGTTTTTT.

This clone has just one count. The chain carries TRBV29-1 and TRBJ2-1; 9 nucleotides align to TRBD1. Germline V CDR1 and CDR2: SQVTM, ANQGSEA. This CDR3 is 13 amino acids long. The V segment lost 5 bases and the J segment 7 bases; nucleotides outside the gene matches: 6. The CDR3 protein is CSVTDRGFNEQFF. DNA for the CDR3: TGCAGCGTTACGGACAGGGGATTTAATGAGCAGTTCTTC.

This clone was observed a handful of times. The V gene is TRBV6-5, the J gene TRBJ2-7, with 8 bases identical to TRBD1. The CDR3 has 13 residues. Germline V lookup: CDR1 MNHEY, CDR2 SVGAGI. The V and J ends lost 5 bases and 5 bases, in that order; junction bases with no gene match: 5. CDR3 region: CASSGQGFDEQYF. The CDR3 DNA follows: TGTGCCAGCAGTGGACAGGGTTTCGACGAGCAGTACTTC.

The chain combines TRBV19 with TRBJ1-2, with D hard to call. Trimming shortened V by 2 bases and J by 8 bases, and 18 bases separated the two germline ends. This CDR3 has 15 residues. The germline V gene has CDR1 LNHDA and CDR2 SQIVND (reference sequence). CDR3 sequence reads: CASSIKTDYLAGYTF. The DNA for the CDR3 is TGTGCCAGTAGTATAAAAACTGACTACCTGGCGGGCTACACCTTC.

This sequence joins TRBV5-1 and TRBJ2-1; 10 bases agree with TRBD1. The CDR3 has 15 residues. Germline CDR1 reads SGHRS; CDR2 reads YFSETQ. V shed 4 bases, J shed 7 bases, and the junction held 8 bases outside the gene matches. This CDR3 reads CASSTGQGIGNEQFF. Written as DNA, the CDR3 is TGCGCCAGCAGCACGGGACAGGGGATTGGTAATGAGCAGTTCTTC.

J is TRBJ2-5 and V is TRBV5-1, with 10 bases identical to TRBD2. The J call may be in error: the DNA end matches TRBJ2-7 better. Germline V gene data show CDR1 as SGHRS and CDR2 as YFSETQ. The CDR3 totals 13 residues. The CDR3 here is CASSGLAGAEQYF. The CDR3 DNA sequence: TGCGCCAGCAGTGGTCTAGCGGGAGCCGAGCAGTACTTC.

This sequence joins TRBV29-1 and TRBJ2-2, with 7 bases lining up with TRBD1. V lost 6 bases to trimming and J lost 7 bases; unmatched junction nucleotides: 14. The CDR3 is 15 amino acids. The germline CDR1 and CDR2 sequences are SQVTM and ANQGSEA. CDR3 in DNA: TGCAGCGTAAAATCGGGACAGCTCCTGAGCGGGGAGCTGTTTTTT. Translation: CSVKSGQLLSGELFF.

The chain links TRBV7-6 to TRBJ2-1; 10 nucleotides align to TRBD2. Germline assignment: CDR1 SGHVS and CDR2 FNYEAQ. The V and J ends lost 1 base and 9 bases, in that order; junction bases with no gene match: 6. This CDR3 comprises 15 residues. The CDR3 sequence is CASSLVSGGRGEQFF. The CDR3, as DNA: TGTGCCAGCAGCTTAGTTAGCGGGGGGCGAGGTGAGCAGTTCTTC.